A selection of T cell receptor beta chains follows, all from one sample in a study of graft-versus-host responses after intestinal transplantation. Here immunoSEQ multiplex PCR was the method, and the copy in TCRdb shows in-frame clones only, minus some. The sample lists fewer than 20,000 clones, 60% to 85% occurring once. Source: ileum tissue, taken 450 to 490 days after intestinal transplant. All receptors come from a human patient who received an intestinal transplant, so some T cells may come from the graft donor. CDR3s include the opening cysteine and the closing phenylalanine or tryptophan. The D gene is left open where the match is weak. For some rows the clone size is stated as once, few or many, or as a class when expanded; others skip it.

v_call	clone_size	j_call	d_call	cdr3_aa
TRBV30	.	TRBJ1-6	.	CAWPPQGHNSPLHF
TRBV5-1	.	TRBJ1-3	.	CASSWGRPDTRDTIYF
TRBV29-1	few	TRBJ1-2	.	CSVPEGVGYGYTF
TRBV1	.	TRBJ1-3	.	CTSSQCPKPLSGNTIYF
TRBV9	.	TRBJ1-2	TRBD1	CASSSRTGYGYTF
TRBV6-4	.	TRBJ2-6	.	CASSPAGANVLTF
TRBV6-5	.	TRBJ2-1	.	CATRVSYNEQFF
TRBV10-3	.	TRBJ1-2	.	CAIGSGGGNYGYTF
TRBV6-5	.	TRBJ1-6	.	CASSLIFGQGYSPLHF
TRBV29-1	.	TRBJ2-5	TRBD1	CSVVAGTGGETQYF
TRBV27	large	TRBJ1-5	.	CASSSGADNQPQHF
TRBV27	.	TRBJ2-7	.	CASRSRSLGGEQYF
TRBV7-9	.	TRBJ2-1	TRBD2	CASSWGLGVTVKFF
TRBV4-1	.	TRBJ2-2	.	CASSQERTRGTGELFF
TRBV9	.	TRBJ1-1	.	CASSVGGLFSNTEAFF
TRBV5-8	.	TRBJ2-7	TRBD2	CASSYGTSSYEQYF
TRBV18	once	TRBJ1-6	.	CASSRRGRWQPNNSPLHF
TRBV7-2	.	TRBJ1-5	.	CASSLLQGLGNQPQHF
TRBV5-4	.	TRBJ2-2	.	CASSSYTGELFF
TRBV7-3	.	TRBJ2-2	.	CASSFISTGELFF
TRBV27	.	TRBJ1-1	.	CASSFRPGDTEAFF
TRBV6-6	.	TRBJ1-2	TRBD1	CASNPQGANYGYTF
TRBV6-5	.	TRBJ2-7	.	CASRMYETAVYEQYF
TRBV5-8	.	TRBJ1-5	.	CASSLVGAGHF
TRBV29-1	medium-sized	TRBJ1-2	.	CSVGSESYGYTF
TRBV7-9	once	TRBJ2-7	TRBD1	CASSFGQGRYEQYF
TRBV7-8	.	TRBJ2-2	TRBD1	CASSSWTGGSTGELFF
TRBV19	once	TRBJ2-6	.	CASTRGTGANVLTF
TRBV5-3	.	TRBJ2-7	.	CARSPSDGVSSYEQYF
TRBV10-3	.	TRBJ1-3	.	CAISEPGIISGNTIYF
TRBV5-1	few	TRBJ1-1	.	CASSLDRGRTEAFF
TRBV27	.	TRBJ1-5	.	CASSPEGFGQPQHF
TRBV7-8	.	TRBJ1-1	.	CASSFSGGLLGTEAFF
TRBV4-3	.	TRBJ1-1	.	CASRRAGYPSNTEAFF
TRBV7-3	.	TRBJ2-7	TRBD2	CASSLNAGGPLSYEQYF
TRBV7-9	.	TRBJ1-1	.	CASSFNTGLNTEAFF
TRBV5-5	once	TRBJ1-2	TRBD1	CASSPGQGNYGYTF
TRBV6-1	.	TRBJ2-7	.	CVTTFRGAVSYEQYF
TRBV4-1	.	TRBJ2-5	.	CASSQGAAGAVETQYF
TRBV6-1	.	TRBJ1-1	.	CASSFTQGNTEAFF
TRBV27	.	TRBJ2-1	TRBD2	CASRILAGGSEQFF